This entry concerns a single TCR beta chain. V dropped 4 bases and J dropped 4 bases, with 16 bases sitting between them. CDR1 is PRHDT, CDR2 FYEKMQ, per germline (reference sequence). The CDR3 extends over 15 amino acids. This sample was included in a study of blood T cell repertoires in COVID-19. Only in-frame clones appear in the TCRdb table, and some are missing; sequencing was by immunoSEQ multiplex PCR. Among roughly 43,000 clones, 80% to 90% were seen once, and the ten largest hold less than 20%. Sequencing was carried out using peripheral blood. The chain uses TRBV13 and TRBJ2-5; D possibly corresponds to TRBD2 (7 bases). The receptor's source is a man in his 70s with active COVID-19. The CDR3, as DNA: TGTGCCAGCAGCTCCAATGGGGGGGCAGGAGAGACCCAGTACTTC. It translates to CASSSNGGAGETQYF.